These 30 T cell receptor beta chains came from one sample sequenced in a study of breast tumors, draining lymph nodes, adjacent tissues. Samples came from axillary lymph nodes draining the breast cancer. From the multiplex PCR reads, TCRdb called clonotypes with MiXCR, one entry per CDR3 protein. This sample has 270,000 or so distinct CDR3 sequences, with 30% to 35% found just once. Sequencing input: axillary lymph node tissue. These receptors were obtained from a female donor with breast cancer. Some clones in this sample may be carry-over from other donors' samples.

This clonotype was recorded at least ten times. The rearrangement joins TRBV12-3 or TRBV12-4 to TRBJ2-7; 9 nucleotides match TRBD1. V lost 6 bases and J lost 7; bases outside the gene matches: 7. The CDR3 sequence is 13 residues long. DNA of the CDR3: TGTGCCAGCAGCGCTGGACAGGGGAAGGAGCAGTACTTC. Amino acids: CASSAGQGKEQYF.

This clonotype was observed once. The junction and the germline gene differ at one end; a read error may be behind it. The chain joins TRBV9 to TRBJ2-6, with D possibly TRBD1 on 5 matching bases. The germline V gene encodes CDR1 SGDLS and CDR2 YYNGEE. There are 15 residues in the CDR3. The DNA of the CDR3 is TGCGCCAGCAGCCCCAGGGAATCTGGGGCCAACGTCCCGACTTTC. It codes for CASSPRESGANVPTF.

V and J are TRBV9 and TRBJ1-6, with 12 bases that match TRBD1. This CDR3 contains 15 residues. The V segment lost 3 bases and the J segment 10 bases; nucleotides outside the gene matches: 5. Germline V gene lookup returns CDR1 SGDLS and CDR2 YYNGEE. The CDR3 DNA sequence: TGTGCCAGCAGCGCAGGGGACAGGGGGCGATCACCCCTCCACTTT. This encodes CASSAGDRGRSPLHF.

Points on this clonotype: This may come from a read error, since a much larger clone is one base off. The V call is TRBV5-1, the J call TRBJ2-7; D may be TRBD1 (5 bases). The CDR3 is made up of 13 amino acids. Per germline, CDR1 SGHRS and CDR2 YFSETQ. Trimming removed 6 bases from V and 2 bases from J, with 12 bases in between. CDR3: CASKEQGTYEQYF. DNA for the CDR3: TGCGCCAGCAAGGAGCAGGGAACCTACGAGCAGTACTTC.

In the case of this clonotype: A much larger clone lies one base from this, so it may be a read error. The rearrangement links TRBV5-1 to TRBJ2-7; TRBD2 is a possible D gene (5 bases). Looked up from germline, CDR1 is SGHRS and CDR2 is YFSETQ. With 2 bases removed from V and 10 bases from J, the gap between germline ends came to 16 bases. This CDR3 comprises 13 residues. Here the CDR3 reads CASSLSGFDDQYF. CDR3 DNA sequence: TGCGCCAGCAGCTTATCGGGGTTTGATGACCAGTACTTC.

The table lists this clonotype with many counts. This chain joins TRBV14 and TRBJ2-5; no clear D. The length of the CDR3 is 14 residues. CDR1 and CDR2 (germline): SGHDN, FVKESK. V dropped 3 bases and J dropped 5 bases, with 13 bases sitting between them. For the CDR3, the DNA is TGTGCCAGCAGCCATCCTGTCGAGTGGGAGACCCAGTACTTC. It codes for CASSHPVEWETQYF. Variable domain in full (rest from reference TRBV14 and TRBJ2-5): EAGVTQFPSHSVIEKGQTVTLRCDPISGHDNLYWYRRVMGKEIKFLLHFVKESKQDESGMPNNRFLAERTGGTYSTLKVQPAELEDSGVYFCASSHPVEWETQYFGPGTRLLVL.

This clonotype was recorded at least ten times. The chain combines TRBV19 with TRBJ2-3; TRBD2 is a possible D gene (5 bases). V dropped 6 bases and J dropped 2 bases, with 15 bases sitting between them. Germline values: CDR1 LNHDA, CDR2 SQIVND (reference sequence). The CDR3 totals 15 residues. CDR3: CASSRSSTFTDTQYF. CDR3 bases: TGTGCCAGTAGCCGTTCTAGCACCTTCACAGATACGCAGTATTTT.

This clonotype was recorded many times. The chain is built from TRBV11-3 and TRBJ1-4; D remains ambiguous. Trimming removed 1 base from V and 0 bases from J, with 9 bases in between. This CDR3 region has 16 residues. Germline V gene sequence: CDR1 SGHNT, CDR2 YENEEA. CDR3 bases: TGTGCCAGCAGCTTAGGTCTTTCTGCAACTAATGAAAAACTGTTTTTT. It translates to CASSLGLSATNEKLFF.

V gene TRBV6-2 or TRBV6-3 combines with J gene TRBJ2-7; a possible D gene is TRBD2 (7 bases). Trimming took 6 bases from V and 0 from J, leaving 15 bases between them. Germline V gene lookup returns CDR1 MNHEY and CDR2 SVGEGT. This CDR3 has 15 amino acids. The CDR3 bases are TGTGCCAGCAGCCCGGGGAGGGACAACTCCTACGAGCAGTACTTC. Encoded protein: CASSPGRDNSYEQYF.

The chain links TRBV29-1 to TRBJ1-4; TRBD1 matches 10 bases. The J segment lost 3 bases and the V segment lost 7 bases, leaving 8 bases of the junction unmatched. CDR3 length: 15 amino acids. Per the germline V gene, CDR1 is SQVTM and CDR2 is ANQGSEA. The chain's CDR3 is CSAQDRGRANEKLFF. The CDR3 bases are TGCAGCGCACAAGACAGGGGGCGAGCTAATGAAAAACTGTTTTTT.

As regards this clonotype: A much larger clone is a single base away; this may be a read error. The V gene is TRBV29-1, the J gene TRBJ2-7, with TRBD2 identical over 8 bases. With 7 bases clipped from V and 6 bases from J, the junction kept 8 bases outside the gene matches. The germline V gene encodes CDR1 SQVTM and CDR2 ANQGSEA. The CDR3 has 12 amino acids. The chain's CDR3 is CSGGSGGFEQYF. The CDR3 nucleotides are TGCAGCGGGGGGAGCGGGGGATTCGAGCAGTACTTC.

This clonotype was seen a few times. The V gene is TRBV12-3 or TRBV12-4, the J gene TRBJ2-4; D is possibly TRBD1 or TRBD2 (7 bases each). Trimming removed 0 bases from V and 9 bases from J, with 15 bases in between. The CDR3 is made up of 15 amino acids. The CDR3 DNA is TGTGCCAGCAGTTTAGCGCTCCTCAGGGGGGGCATTCAGTACTTC. Its protein product is CASSLALLRGGIQYF.

Notes on this clonotype: One end of the junction varies from germline; a read error may be responsible. DNA for the CDR3: TGTGCCAGCAGTTACCAGGAAACAGGGTGGACTGAAGCTTTCTTT. This sequence encodes CASSYQETGWTEAFF. This chain links TRBV10-3 with TRBJ1-1; TRBD1 is a possible D gene (6 bases). There are 15 residues in the CDR3. Germline CDR1 ENHRY, CDR2 SYGVKD.

This clonotype was observed many times. V is TRBV27 and J is TRBJ2-1; D possibly corresponds to TRBD2 (5 bases). Trimming removed 5 bases at V and 5 bases at J, with 7 bases between. CDR1 and CDR2 (germline): MNHEY, SMNVEV (reference sequence). CDR3 size: 12 residues. The CDR3 loop is CASSRGHNEQFF. The CDR3 DNA reads as TGTGCCAGCAGTCGGGGTCACAATGAGCAGTTCTTC.

This clonotype was observed many times. The J gene is TRBJ2-5, the V gene TRBV7-9; D might be TRBD1 or TRBD2, each matching 5 bases. There are 12 residues in the CDR3. V dropped 4 bases and J dropped 2 bases, with 5 bases sitting between them. Germline loops: CDR1 SEHNR, CDR2 FQNEAQ (reference sequence). The CDR3 DNA follows: TGTGCCAGCAGCTGGGGGCAAGAGACCCAGTACTTC. It encodes CASSWGQETQYF.

The table lists this clonotype with many counts. V and J are TRBV29-1 and TRBJ1-4; a possible D gene is TRBD1 (6 bases). This CDR3 spans 15 amino acids. V shed 6 bases and J shed 2 bases, with 16 bases lying between them. Germline CDR1 is SQVTM and CDR2 is ANQGSEA. CDR3: CSVVRDQGTNEKLFF. The CDR3 coding sequence is TGCAGCGTCGTCCGGGATCAGGGGACTAATGAAAAACTGTTTTTT.

The table lists this clonotype with many counts. CDR3 region: CASSLAPRGRTGELFF. The CDR3 DNA reads as TGTGCCAGCAGCTTGGCGCCTAGGGGAAGAACCGGGGAGCTGTTTTTT. This rearrangement joins TRBV5-6 to TRBJ2-2, with a tentative D call TRBD1 (5 bases). With 0 bases removed from V and 5 bases from J, the gap between germline ends came to 14 bases. Germline loops: CDR1 SGHDT, CDR2 YYEEEE. The length of the CDR3 is 16 residues.

In its sample, this clonotype was seen once. The CDR3 DNA reads TGTGCCAGCAGCGTATCCGGGACAGGGGCGTACGAGCAGTACTTC. Translated, it gives CASSVSGTGAYEQYF. The chain couples TRBV11-2 to TRBJ2-7; 10 bases are shared with TRBD1. CDR1 and CDR2 (germline): SGHAT, FQNNGV. CDR3 size: 15 residues. V shed 5 bases, J shed 4 bases, and the junction held 8 bases outside the gene matches.

On this clonotype itself: This may arise from a read error, as a much more abundant clone is one base away. DNA of the CDR3: TGCGCCAGCAGCCAAGTAGCGGAAAGATTCGATGAGCAGTTCTTC. This sequence encodes CASSQVAERFDEQFF. The gene calls are TRBV4-1 and TRBJ2-1, with D tentatively TRBD2 (6 bases). V was pared by 1 base and J by 8 bases, with 15 bases between. The CDR3 contains 15 residues. Germline V gene lookup returns CDR1 MGHRA and CDR2 YSYEKL.

Regarding this clonotype: Just one base apart from a much larger clone, this may be a read error. The J gene is TRBJ2-7, the V gene TRBV12-5; 9 nucleotides agree with TRBD1. Per the germline V gene, CDR1 is LGHNT and CDR2 is FRNRAP. The CDR3 is made up of 16 amino acids. V dropped 5 bases and J dropped 4; count of bases not matched to a gene: 12. The CDR3 sequence is CASGTTGTGPLYEQYF. Written as DNA, the CDR3 is TGTGCTAGTGGTACAACAGGGACAGGGCCGTTATACGAGCAGTACTTC.

In its sample, this clonotype was seen many times. The J gene is TRBJ2-3, the V gene TRBV20-1; D is ambiguous. Looked up from germline, CDR1 is DFQATT and CDR2 is SNEGSKA (reference sequence). This CDR3 contains 17 residues. V was shortened by 2 bases and J by 1 base, with 19 bases between the two germline ends. The CDR3, as DNA: TGCAGTGCTAGAAGAAAGGGTGCAGTCGATGGCACAGATACGCAGTATTTT. This codes for CSARRKGAVDGTDTQYF.

This clonotype has a count of ten or more. This chain joins TRBV29-1 and TRBJ2-1, with 14 bases aligning to TRBD2. The CDR3 covers 16 residues. CDR1 is SQVTM and CDR2 is ANQGSEA in the germline V gene. Trimming took 6 bases from V and 9 from J; bases not matched to a gene: 13. CDR3 loop: CSVPGLAGGGDSEQFF. The DNA of the CDR3 is TGCAGCGTACCCGGACTAGCGGGAGGAGGGGATTCTGAGCAGTTCTTC.

J is TRBJ1-2 and V is TRBV2, with 8 bases matching TRBD1. Trimming cost V 4 bases and J 7 bases; bases outside gene matches: 17. Germline CDR1 is SNHLY and CDR2 is FYNNEI. The CDR3 contains 17 residues. CDR3 sequence reads: CASSARDLQDRVVGYTF. DNA of the CDR3: TGTGCCAGCAGTGCTAGAGATCTCCAGGACAGGGTCGTTGGCTACACCTTC.

A remark on this clonotype: Possible read error: a much larger clone is one base away. This chain joins TRBV12-3 or TRBV12-4 and TRBJ2-7; 12 bases are a match to TRBD2. The CDR3 is 15 residues long. The CDR3 loop is CASSPTSGRLYEQCF. CDR3 DNA sequence: TGTGCCAGCAGCCCAACTAGCGGGAGGCTTTACGAGCAGTGCTTC.

This clonotype was picked up a small number of times. The genes are TRBV28 and TRBJ1-4, with D maybe TRBD1 (5 bases). Trimming took 7 bases from V and 6 from J, leaving 21 bases between them. CDR1 and CDR2 (germline): MDHEN, SYDVKM. This CDR3 comprises 16 residues. The CDR3 nucleotides are TGTGCCAGCATCCGGGCCACAGGAGTAGGGGATGAAAAACTGTTTTTT. Amino acids: CASIRATGVGDEKLFF.

J is TRBJ2-5 and V is TRBV6-5; the match to TRBD2 covers 13 bases. V lost 8 bases, J lost 5 bases, and 5 bases stayed unmatched. The germline gives CDR1 MNHEY, CDR2 SVGAGI. The CDR3 extends over 14 amino acids. CDR3 sequence reads: CASGLAGVRETQYF. The CDR3 DNA follows: TGTGCCAGCGGACTAGCGGGAGTGAGGGAGACCCAGTACTTC.

The chain combines TRBV12-5 with TRBJ2-3; 9 nucleotides agree with TRBD2. This CDR3 is built from 16 residues. V dropped 3 bases and J dropped 4; count of bases not matched to a gene: 8. The germline V gene encodes CDR1 LGHNT and CDR2 FRNRAP. The DNA of the CDR3 is TGTGCTAGTGGTTTCGGAGCTAGCGGGGTTCCAGATACGCAGTATTTT. Translation gives CASGFGASGVPDTQYF.

This clonotype was counted many times. The chain links TRBV7-2 to TRBJ2-5, with TRBD2 identical over 7 bases. After removal of 4 bases from V and 1 base from J, the junction contained 6 bases not matched to a gene. This CDR3 is built from 15 residues. Looked up from germline, CDR1 is SGHTA and CDR2 is FQGNSA. CDR3: CASSSWTRGQETQYF. The CDR3 coding sequence is TGTGCCAGCAGCTCCTGGACTAGAGGCCAAGAGACCCAGTACTTC.

The genes are TRBV3-1 and TRBJ2-6; tentative D call: TRBD2 (5 bases). Deletions cut 8 bases from V and 0 bases from J, with 14 bases between. Per the germline V gene, CDR1 is LGHDT and CDR2 is YNNKEL (reference sequence). This CDR3 has 16 amino acids. The CDR3: CASAGQDFSGANVLTF. The CDR3 coding sequence is TGTGCCAGCGCCGGGCAGGACTTCTCTGGGGCCAACGTCCTGACTTTC.

This clonotype has just a few counts. A clone one base away is much larger, so this may be a read error. The chain links TRBV7-2 to TRBJ1-2; the D is unclear. The CDR3 spans 15 residues. Germline V CDR1 and CDR2: SGHTA, FQGNSA. For the CDR3, the DNA is TGTGCCAGCAGGCCACGATCCCTTGCTAGCTATGGCTACCCCTTC. It translates to CASRPRSLASYGYPF.